This T cell receptor beta chain was retrieved from a study of breast tumors, draining lymph nodes, adjacent tissues. General study points: Compared with lymph nodes, tumors were less diverse; compared with nontumor tissue, more. Data only fit, rather than demonstrated, lymph node origin of most tumor T cells. Data fit most tumor T cells coming from lymph node, expanding in tumor.

This clonotype was observed many times. Its antigen is undetermined. The V and J ends lost 0 bases and 2 bases respectively, with 14 bases between them. The germline gives CDR1 ENHRY, CDR2 SYGVKD. The CDR3 runs 16 residues. The lymph nodes were axillary draining lymph nodes from breast cancer patients. TCRdb reprocessed the multiplex PCR reads with MiXCR, giving one entry per CDR3 protein. This sample has approximately 280,000 distinct CDR3 sequences, with 30% found just once. This receptor was identified in a female donor with breast cancer. Some clones in this sample may be carry-over from other donors' samples. The chain carries TRBV10-3 and TRBJ2-7, with D hard to call. Sequencing was performed on axillary lymph node tissue. In DNA form, the CDR3 reads TGTGCCATCAGTGAGTCACGGGCGCCGAGAACCTACGAGCAGTACTTC. This encodes CAISESRAPRTYEQYF.